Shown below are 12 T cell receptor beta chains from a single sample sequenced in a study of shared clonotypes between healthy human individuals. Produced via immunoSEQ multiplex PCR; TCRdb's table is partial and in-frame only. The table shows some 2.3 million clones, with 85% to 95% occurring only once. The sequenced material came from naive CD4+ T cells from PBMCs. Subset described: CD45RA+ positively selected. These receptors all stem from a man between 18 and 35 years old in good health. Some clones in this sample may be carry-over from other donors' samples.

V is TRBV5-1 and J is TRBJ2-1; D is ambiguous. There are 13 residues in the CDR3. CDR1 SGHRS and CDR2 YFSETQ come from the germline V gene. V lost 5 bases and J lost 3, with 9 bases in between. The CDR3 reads CASSGPYYNEQFF. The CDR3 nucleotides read TGCGCCAGCAGTGGGCCCTACTACAATGAGCAGTTCTTC.

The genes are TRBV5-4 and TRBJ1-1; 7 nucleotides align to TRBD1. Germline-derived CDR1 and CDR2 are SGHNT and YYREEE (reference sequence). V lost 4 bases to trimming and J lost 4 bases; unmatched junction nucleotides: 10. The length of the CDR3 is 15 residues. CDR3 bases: TGTGCCAGCAGCACCTGGACAGGCTACCTCACTGAAGCTTTCTTT. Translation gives CASSTWTGYLTEAFF.

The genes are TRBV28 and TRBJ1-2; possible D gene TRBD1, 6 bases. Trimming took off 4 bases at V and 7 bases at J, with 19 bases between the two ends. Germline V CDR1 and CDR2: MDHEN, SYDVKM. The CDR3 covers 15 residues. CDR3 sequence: CASSSGTSGGIGYTF. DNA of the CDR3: TGTGCCAGCAGTTCCGGGACATCCGGAGGTATTGGCTACACCTTC.

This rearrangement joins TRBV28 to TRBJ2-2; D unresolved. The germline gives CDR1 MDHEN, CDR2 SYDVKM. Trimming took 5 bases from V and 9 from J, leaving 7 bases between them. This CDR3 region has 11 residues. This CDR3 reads CASSLGRELFF. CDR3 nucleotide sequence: TGTGCCAGCAGTCTTGGTAGGGAGCTGTTTTTT.

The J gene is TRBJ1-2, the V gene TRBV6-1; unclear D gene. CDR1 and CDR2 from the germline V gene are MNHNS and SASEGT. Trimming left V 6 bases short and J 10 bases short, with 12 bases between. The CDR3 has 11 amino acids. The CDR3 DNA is TGTGCCAGCAGGAGTTATGGGTCCTACACCTTC. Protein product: CASRSYGSYTF.

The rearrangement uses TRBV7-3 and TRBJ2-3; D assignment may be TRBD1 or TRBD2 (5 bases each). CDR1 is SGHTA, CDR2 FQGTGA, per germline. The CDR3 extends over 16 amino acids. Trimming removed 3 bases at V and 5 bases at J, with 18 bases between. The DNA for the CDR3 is TGTGCCAGCAGCTTTGTGGCGGGTGGTAGGGGAGATACGCAGTATTTT. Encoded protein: CASSFVAGGRGDTQYF.

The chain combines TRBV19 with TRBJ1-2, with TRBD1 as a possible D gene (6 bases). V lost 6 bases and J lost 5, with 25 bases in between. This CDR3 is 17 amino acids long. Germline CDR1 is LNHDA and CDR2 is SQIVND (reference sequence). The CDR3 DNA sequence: TGTGCCAGTAGGACACAGGGCGCAGTTTTTGCAGATTATGGCTACACCTTC. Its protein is CASRTQGAVFADYGYTF.

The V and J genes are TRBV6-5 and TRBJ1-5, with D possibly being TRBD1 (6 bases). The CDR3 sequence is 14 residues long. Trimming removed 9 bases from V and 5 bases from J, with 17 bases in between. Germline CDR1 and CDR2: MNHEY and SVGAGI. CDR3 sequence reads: CASAGGGRYQPQHF. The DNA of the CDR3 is TGTGCCAGTGCGGGCGGGGGGCGATATCAGCCCCAGCATTTT.

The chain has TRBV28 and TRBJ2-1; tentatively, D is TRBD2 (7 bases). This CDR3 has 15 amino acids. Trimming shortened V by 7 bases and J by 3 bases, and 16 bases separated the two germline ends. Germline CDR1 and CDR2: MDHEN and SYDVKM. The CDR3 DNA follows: TGTGCCAGCACCGGGGGGCGGACCGACTACAATGAGCAGTTCTTC. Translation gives CASTGGRTDYNEQFF.

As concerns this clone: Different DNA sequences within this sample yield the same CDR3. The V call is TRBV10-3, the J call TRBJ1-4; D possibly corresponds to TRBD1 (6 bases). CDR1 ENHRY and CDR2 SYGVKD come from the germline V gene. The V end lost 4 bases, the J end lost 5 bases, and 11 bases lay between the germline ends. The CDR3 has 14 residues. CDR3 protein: CAISGGGTNEKLFF. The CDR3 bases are TGTGCCATCAGTGGAGGCGGGACAAATGAAAAACTGTTTTTT.

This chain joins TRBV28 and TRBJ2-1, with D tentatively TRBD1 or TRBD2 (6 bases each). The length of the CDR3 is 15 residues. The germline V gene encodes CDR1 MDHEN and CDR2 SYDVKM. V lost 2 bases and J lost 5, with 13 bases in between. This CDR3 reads CASSLGGTPNNEQFF. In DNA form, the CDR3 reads TGTGCCAGCAGTTTAGGAGGGACACCGAACAATGAGCAGTTCTTC.

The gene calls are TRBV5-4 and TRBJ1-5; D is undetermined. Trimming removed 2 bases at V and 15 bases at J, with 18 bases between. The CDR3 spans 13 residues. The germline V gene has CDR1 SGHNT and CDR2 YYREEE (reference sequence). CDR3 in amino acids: CASSFYPQNVWHF. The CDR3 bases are TGTGCCAGCAGCTTCTACCCACAGAACGTGTGGCATTTT.